This T cell receptor (beta chain) was sequenced during a study of T-cell reconstitution after alpha-beta-depleted transplantation in children. Many counts were recorded for this clonotype. Unique molecular identifiers featured in how the TCRbeta library was prepared. MiXCR, applied by TCRdb to the PCR reads, yields one record per CDR3 protein. Of over 150,000 distinct CDR3 sequences listed, just over 14% are singletons. Germline CDR1 reads SGHRS; CDR2 reads YFSETQ. The CDR3 spans 14 residues. The V segment lost 1 base and the J segment 5 bases; nucleotides outside the gene matches: 4. The sequenced sample was PBMCs from the stem cell graft donor, obtained from the stem cell graft. The receptor's source is a human donor who donated a stem cell graft to a child with acute lymphoblastic leukemia. The V gene is TRBV5-1, the J gene TRBJ2-5; 8 bases are a match to TRBD1. The chain's CDR3 is CASSLSQGAETQYF. DNA of the CDR3: TGCGCCAGCAGCTTGTCCCAGGGGGCTGAGACCCAGTACTTC.